This T cell receptor (beta chain) was documented in a study of blood T cells in healthy people across ages. Study-wide points: It was not possible, with unsorted PBMCs, to conclusively compare naive and antigen-experienced cells. Changes in expanded clonotypes were possibly confounded, as the CMV status of donors was unknown. Older age coincided with a roughly linear decline in TCR beta diversity per million T cells.

This clonotype was seen more than once but under ten times. Its antigen is undetermined. PCR was performed a second time for roughly 7 to 11 cycles using a sample-barcoded 5' primer and a J-beta primer mix. TCRdb re-analysed the 5' RACE reads in MiXCR, keeping a single row per CDR3 protein. Here the sample spans roughly 1.5 million distinct CDR3 sequences, approximately 42% being singletons. This CDR3 spans 19 amino acids. J lost 4 bases, V lost 0 bases, and 7 bases had no gene match. Germline CDR1 MGHRA, CDR2 YSYEKL. The sequenced sample was blood. The clonotype originates from a woman between 18 and 30 years old in good health. This chain joins TRBV4-1 and TRBJ2-1, with 15 bases aligning to TRBD2. The CDR3 loop is CASSQEGGTSGGPYNEQFF. CDR3 DNA sequence: TGCGCCAGCAGCCAAGAAGGGGGGACTAGCGGGGGGCCATACAATGAGCAGTTCTTC.